The clone carrying this TCR beta chain was picked up one time. Original processing methods: Reference gene primer amplification gave nucleated cell count estimates. Measured with immunoSEQ multiplex PCR; TCRdb has only the in-frame clones, and not every one. V, J and clone size are taken as reported in that table, and D and trimming were inferred from the DNA itself. The data show about 140,000 clones, over 80% seen once. Germline CDR1 and CDR2: MDHEN and SYDVKM. V lost 1 base and J lost 0, with 7 bases in between. This CDR3 is 14 amino acids long. The data derive from a study of blood T cell repertoires in COVID-19.

The source of this sequence is a man younger than 40 with COVID-19, enrolled during active disease. The sample comprised peripheral blood. The chain carries TRBV28 and TRBJ2-7; possible D gene TRBD2, 5 bases. The CDR3 region has the DNA TGTGCCAGCAGTTTATTTGGGAGCTCCTACGAGCAGTACTTC. This gives the protein CASSLFGSSYEQYF. Using reference TRBV28 and TRBJ2-7 for the parts outside the CDR3, the full variable domain is DVKVTQSSRYLVKRTGEKVFLECVQDMDHENMFWYRQDPGLGLRLIYFSYDVKMKEKGDIPEGYSVSREKKERFSLILESASTNQTSMYLCASSLFGSSYEQYFGPGTRLTVT.